This TCR beta chain was recorded in a study of spatial heterogeneity in lung cancer. Across the whole study: Matched bulk RNA-seq yielded a T cell transcriptional module score. Counts of TCR transcripts in tumor regions correlated strongly with that score.

This clonotype is categorized as medium-sized (0.01 to 0.1%). Its antigen is currently unknown. Study results and limitations: There was tracking of ubiquitous and regional nonsynonymous mutations by the respective counts of ubiquitous and regional expanded TCRs. Expanded alpha and beta TCR counts within tumors tracked tumor mutation counts.

Specified time point: sample taken at primary tumor resection. The donors, about 74 patients with untreated early-stage non-small cell lung cancer, provided the samples. The authors sequenced whole RNA from tumor, nontumor lung or frozen PBMC without sorting. TCRdb ran MiXCR on the 5' RACE reads and lists one entry per CDR3 protein. The repertoire includes approximately 4,900 distinct CDR3 sequences, 29% of them detected once, and about 28% sits in the top ten. The CDR3 length is 13 residues. Trimming stripped 6 bases from V and 4 bases from J, with 12 bases between. Per the germline V gene, CDR1 is SEHNR and CDR2 is FQNEAQ (reference sequence).

This chain links TRBV7-9 with TRBJ1-2; perhaps TRBD1 as D (6 bases). The sequence came from a female donor with early-stage non-small cell lung cancer. The sequences come from lung tumor tissue, collected at surgery. CDR3 amino acids: CASRDSLSYGYTF. The CDR3 coding sequence is TGTGCCAGCAGGGACAGTCTTTCCTATGGCTACACCTTC.